The sequence of this T cell receptor (beta chain) was determined in a study of patients with pleural tuberculosis (dated by TCRdb to the mid-2010s). This clonotype was found many times. Its recognized antigen is unknown. It has no much larger one-base neighbor in the sample; base qualities were not kept. There are 15 amino acids in the CDR3, from cysteine to phenylalanine inclusive. The retained sequence is limited to the CDR3, 45 bases, with the frame set at the first base. The germline V gene (reference sequence) sets CDR1 to LNHDA and CDR2 to SQIVND. V is reduced by 7 bases and J by 6 bases, leaving a spacing of 19 bases between them. TCRdb records Illumina Genome Analyzer IIx as the sequencer. Using fastp at Q25 and MiXCR, TCRdb reprocessed the public reads and kept productive beta chains. Identical CDR3 proteins give one entry, which carries the most common genes and DNA. The sample data list about 29,000 distinct CDR3 sequences, and about a sixth of these were observed just once. Roughly 3.4% of the sample goes to the ten largest clones.

Sequenced material: peripheral blood. The TCR sequence derives from a human donor with pleural tuberculosis. Rearrangement joined TRBV19 to TRBJ1-5, with no confidently assigned D gene. The DNA sequence follows: TGTGCCAGTATCAACACGGGGATTCGGAGTCAGCCCCAGCATTTT. It translates to CASINTGIRSQPQHF.